The rows below give T cell receptor beta chains drawn from one sample of a study of T cell changes during pregnancy in multiple sclerosis. TCRdb's table, derived via immunoSEQ multiplex PCR, lists solely in-frame clones and lacks some. The sample holds more than 85,000 clones, around 95% seen once. The specimen was peripheral blood, collected in the third trimester of pregnancy. The receptors originated from a female donor in good health, enrolled as a control in a pregnancy study. Both conserved end residues are part of each CDR3. The D gene is left open where the match is weak. The size field is filled for only some rows; it gives once, few, many or a size class.

V gene: TRBV28; J gene: TRBJ2-3; clone size: NA; D gene: TRBD1; CDR3 protein: CASNPGQADKNPTDTQYF; CDR3 DNA: TGTGCCAGCAACCCGGGACAGGCTGATAAGAACCCCACAGATACGCAGTATTTT
V gene: TRBV7-6; J gene: TRBJ2-7; clone size: NA; D gene: TRBD2; CDR3 protein: CASSLSGASGSREQYF; CDR3 DNA: TGTGCCAGCAGCTTAAGTGGGGCTAGCGGGAGTCGAGAGCAGTACTTC
V gene: TRBV19; J gene: TRBJ1-5; clone size: NA; D gene: NA; CDR3 protein: CASSISGSNQPQHF; CDR3 DNA: TGTGCCAGTAGTATTTCGGGGAGCAATCAGCCCCAGCATTTT
V gene: TRBV10-3; J gene: TRBJ2-2; clone size: NA; D gene: TRBD2; CDR3 protein: CAISESEAGVTGELFF; CDR3 DNA: TGTGCCATCAGTGAGTCTGAAGCGGGAGTGACCGGGGAGCTGTTTTTT
V gene: TRBV6-5; J gene: TRBJ1-5; clone size: NA; D gene: NA; CDR3 protein: CASSSFVSDQPQHF; CDR3 DNA: TGTGCCAGCAGCTCCTTCGTTTCGGATCAGCCCCAGCATTTT
V gene: TRBV1; J gene: TRBJ2-7; clone size: NA; D gene: NA; CDR3 protein: CTSSLPWGKREYYEQYF; CDR3 DNA: TGCACCAGCAGCCTACCCTGGGGAAAGCGGGAGTATTACGAGCAGTACTTC
V gene: TRBV28; J gene: TRBJ2-5; clone size: NA; D gene: TRBD1; CDR3 protein: CASSSGTGGLGETQYF; CDR3 DNA: TGTGCCAGCAGTTCCGGGACAGGGGGCTTAGGAGAGACCCAGTACTTC
V gene: TRBV19; J gene: TRBJ2-7; clone size: NA; D gene: TRBD1; CDR3 protein: CASRKRGGLSSYEQYF; CDR3 DNA: TGTGCCAGTAGGAAACGAGGGGGCTTGAGCTCCTACGAGCAGTACTTC
V gene: TRBV2; J gene: TRBJ1-2; clone size: NA; D gene: TRBD1; CDR3 protein: CASSERRGPGGSRGYTF; CDR3 DNA: TGTGCCAGCAGTGAAAGGAGAGGGCCAGGGGGCAGTCGGGGCTACACCTTC
V gene: TRBV19; J gene: TRBJ2-1; clone size: NA; D gene: TRBD2; CDR3 protein: CASSINSGRGNEQFF; CDR3 DNA: TGTGCCAGTAGTATAAATAGCGGGAGAGGCAATGAGCAGTTCTTC
V gene: TRBV28; J gene: TRBJ2-7; clone size: NA; D gene: TRBD1; CDR3 protein: CASSLATGIAYEQYF; CDR3 DNA: TGTGCCAGCAGTTTAGCGACAGGGATTGCCTACGAGCAGTACTTC
V gene: TRBV28; J gene: TRBJ2-1; clone size: NA; D gene: NA; CDR3 protein: CASSPQGSHNEQFF; CDR3 DNA: TGTGCCAGCAGTCCTCAGGGGTCGCACAATGAGCAGTTCTTC
V gene: TRBV18; J gene: TRBJ2-1; clone size: NA; D gene: TRBD2; CDR3 protein: CASSPPSGRVKDEQFF; CDR3 DNA: TGTGCCAGCTCACCACCTAGCGGGAGGGTCAAGGATGAGCAGTTCTTC
V gene: TRBV4-2; J gene: TRBJ2-3; clone size: NA; D gene: TRBD1; CDR3 protein: CAAQGRTGGPDTQYF; CDR3 DNA: TGTGCCGCCCAAGGCAGGACAGGGGGGCCGGATACGCAGTATTTT
V gene: TRBV4-2; J gene: TRBJ2-2; clone size: NA; D gene: TRBD2; CDR3 protein: CASSQEASGGTGELFF; CDR3 DNA: TGTGCCAGCAGCCAAGAGGCTAGCGGGGGGACCGGGGAGCTGTTTTTT
V gene: TRBV7-9; J gene: TRBJ2-2; clone size: NA; D gene: NA; CDR3 protein: CASSLSSGDTGELFF; CDR3 DNA: TGTGCCAGCAGCTTAAGTTCAGGGGACACCGGGGAGCTGTTTTTT
V gene: TRBV7-2; J gene: TRBJ2-5; clone size: NA; D gene: NA; CDR3 protein: CASSPERGGGRGTQYF; CDR3 DNA: TGTGCCAGCAGCCCCGAGCGCGGGGGCGGCCGTGGGACCCAGTACTTC
V gene: TRBV6-1; J gene: TRBJ1-4; clone size: NA; D gene: TRBD1; CDR3 protein: CASSEPGQGIIGEKLFF; CDR3 DNA: TGTGCCAGCAGTGAACCGGGACAGGGGATCATCGGGGAAAAACTGTTTTTT
V gene: TRBV7-9; J gene: TRBJ1-3; clone size: NA; D gene: TRBD1; CDR3 protein: CASSQTGGFENTIYF; CDR3 DNA: TGTGCCAGCAGCCAAACAGGGGGCTTCGAAAACACCATATATTTT
V gene: TRBV19; J gene: TRBJ2-1; clone size: NA; D gene: NA; CDR3 protein: CASSPGGSYNEQFF; CDR3 DNA: TGTGCCAGTAGCCCAGGAGGGTCCTACAATGAGCAGTTCTTC
V gene: TRBV7-2; J gene: TRBJ2-7; clone size: NA; D gene: TRBD1; CDR3 protein: CASSRTGAYEQYF; CDR3 DNA: TGTGCCAGCAGCAGGACAGGGGCCTACGAGCAGTACTTC
V gene: TRBV21-1; J gene: TRBJ2-7; clone size: once; D gene: NA; CDR3 protein: CASSISLAGGEALEQYF; CDR3 DNA: TGTGCCAGCAGCATAAGTTTAGCGGGAGGAGAGGCTCTCGAGCAGTACTTC
V gene: TRBV10-3; J gene: TRBJ2-5; clone size: once; D gene: TRBD1; CDR3 protein: CAISEEGGAAWTQYF; CDR3 DNA: TGTGCCATCAGTGAAGAAGGGGGCGCGGCGTGGACCCAGTACTTC
V gene: TRBV29-1; J gene: TRBJ2-1; clone size: NA; D gene: NA; CDR3 protein: CSVEDPPSGEQFF; CDR3 DNA: TGCAGCGTTGAAGATCCGCCTTCAGGTGAGCAGTTCTTC
V gene: TRBV5-6; J gene: TRBJ1-4; clone size: once; D gene: TRBD1; CDR3 protein: CASRASGTGGIANEKLFF; CDR3 DNA: TGTGCCAGCAGGGCCTCCGGGACAGGGGGCATAGCTAATGAAAAACTGTTTTTT
V gene: TRBV6-4; J gene: TRBJ2-7; clone size: NA; D gene: NA; CDR3 protein: CASNQKGQGISYEQYF; CDR3 DNA: TGTGCCAGCAATCAAAAAGGGCAGGGTATAAGCTACGAGCAGTACTTC
V gene: TRBV28; J gene: TRBJ2-7; clone size: NA; D gene: NA; CDR3 protein: CASSFFRDEQYF; CDR3 DNA: TGTGCCAGCAGTTTCTTCAGGGACGAGCAGTACTTC
V gene: TRBV15; J gene: TRBJ2-7; clone size: NA; D gene: TRBD1; CDR3 protein: CATSRDWTGGFHEQYF; CDR3 DNA: TGTGCCACCAGCAGGGACTGGACAGGGGGTTTCCACGAGCAGTACTTC
V gene: TRBV19; J gene: TRBJ2-4; clone size: NA; D gene: NA; CDR3 protein: CASSAGKGYIQYF; CDR3 DNA: TGTGCCAGTAGCGCAGGGAAAGGTTACATTCAGTACTTC
V gene: TRBV5-1; J gene: TRBJ2-1; clone size: NA; D gene: TRBD2; CDR3 protein: CASSAGTSFKGEQFF; CDR3 DNA: TGCGCCAGCAGCGCAGGGACTAGCTTTAAAGGTGAGCAGTTCTTC
V gene: TRBV10-3; J gene: TRBJ2-7; clone size: NA; D gene: NA; CDR3 protein: CAISESRSLSEQYF; CDR3 DNA: TGTGCCATCAGTGAGTCGCGATCCCTCTCCGAGCAGTACTTC
V gene: TRBV30; J gene: TRBJ2-4; clone size: NA; D gene: NA; CDR3 protein: CACRRGSGKNIQYF; CDR3 DNA: TGTGCCTGTCGGAGGGGTTCGGGCAAAAACATTCAGTACTTC
V gene: TRBV5-4; J gene: TRBJ1-4; clone size: NA; D gene: NA; CDR3 protein: CASSLRDEGNEKLFF; CDR3 DNA: TGTGCCAGCAGCTTGCGTGACGAGGGCAATGAAAAACTGTTTTTT
V gene: TRBV29-1; J gene: TRBJ2-7; clone size: NA; D gene: NA; CDR3 protein: CSVEEGSSYEQYF; CDR3 DNA: TGCAGCGTTGAAGAGGGCAGTTCCTACGAGCAGTACTTC
V gene: TRBV9; J gene: TRBJ2-1; clone size: NA; D gene: TRBD2; CDR3 protein: CASSVGASGRAGNEQFF; CDR3 DNA: TGTGCCAGCAGCGTAGGAGCTAGCGGGAGGGCAGGGAATGAGCAGTTCTTC
V gene: TRBV28; J gene: TRBJ2-5; clone size: NA; D gene: TRBD2; CDR3 protein: CASSLILAGGPDQETQYF; CDR3 DNA: TGTGCCAGCAGCTTAATATTAGCGGGAGGGCCCGACCAAGAGACCCAGTACTTC
V gene: TRBV6-1; J gene: TRBJ2-2; clone size: NA; D gene: NA; CDR3 protein: CASNKEPLPGELFF; CDR3 DNA: TGTGCCAGCAACAAAGAACCCCTCCCCGGGGAGCTGTTTTTT